These T cell receptor beta chains were read from a single sample in a study of T cell responses to AZD1222 COVID-19 vaccine. Only in-frame clones appear in the TCRdb table, and some are missing; sequencing was by immunoSEQ multiplex PCR. The table has approximately 150,000 clones, around 89% seen once. Sequenced here: peripheral blood, sampled 28 days after the second AZD1222 dose. The receptors originated from an adult who received the AZD1222 COVID-19 vaccine. Both conserved end residues are part of each CDR3. Clone sizes are given selectively: once, few, many, or a class where the clone is expanded.

v_call: TRBV20-1
clone_size: .
j_call: TRBJ1-1
cdr3_aa: CSVSGDTEAFF

v_call: TRBV5-4
clone_size: .
j_call: TRBJ2-6
cdr3_aa: CASSLDRANGDGANVLTF

v_call: TRBV30
clone_size: .
j_call: TRBJ1-1
cdr3_aa: CAWSLSFGFKGDTEAFF

v_call: TRBV29-1
clone_size: .
j_call: TRBJ1-5
cdr3_aa: CSVQSTGGQPQHF

v_call: TRBV9
clone_size: .
j_call: TRBJ1-1
cdr3_aa: CASSRSGTGNRAFF

v_call: TRBV11-2
clone_size: .
j_call: TRBJ2-4
cdr3_aa: CASSLGPPGRSDIQYF

v_call: TRBV19
clone_size: .
j_call: TRBJ1-2
cdr3_aa: CASSIDQLTGRIYGYTF

v_call: TRBV27
clone_size: .
j_call: TRBJ2-5
cdr3_aa: CASSLLRQARSQETQYF

v_call: TRBV19
clone_size: .
j_call: TRBJ1-2
cdr3_aa: CATTGLTFGYTF

v_call: TRBV9
clone_size: .
j_call: TRBJ1-1
cdr3_aa: CASSPLGQLGDTEAFF

v_call: TRBV19
clone_size: .
j_call: TRBJ1-5
cdr3_aa: CASSVQGGWQPQHF

v_call: TRBV30
clone_size: .
j_call: TRBJ1-2
cdr3_aa: CAGNPGQGSYGYTF

v_call: TRBV13
clone_size: .
j_call: TRBJ1-1
cdr3_aa: CASSLGGSTEAFF

v_call: TRBV7-6
clone_size: .
j_call: TRBJ2-7
cdr3_aa: CASSLGGGEQYF

v_call: TRBV5-8
clone_size: once
j_call: TRBJ1-2
cdr3_aa: CASNRGEYGYTF

v_call: TRBV5-1
clone_size: .
j_call: TRBJ1-2
cdr3_aa: CASSHDRAYGYTF

v_call: TRBV2
clone_size: few
j_call: TRBJ2-7
cdr3_aa: CASSETGGDGEQYF

v_call: TRBV4-1
clone_size: once
j_call: TRBJ2-3
cdr3_aa: CASSPKQVTDTQYF

v_call: TRBV29-1
clone_size: .
j_call: TRBJ2-7
cdr3_aa: CSVERRGGNSYEQYF

v_call: TRBV7-9
clone_size: .
j_call: TRBJ1-6
cdr3_aa: CASSWGRSPLHF

v_call: TRBV5-1
clone_size: .
j_call: TRBJ2-7
cdr3_aa: CASSLGVSPSNYEQYF

v_call: TRBV4-1
clone_size: .
j_call: TRBJ2-6
cdr3_aa: CASSVNQASGANVLTF

v_call: TRBV6-4
clone_size: .
j_call: TRBJ1-1
cdr3_aa: CASRTPGTGVAFF

v_call: TRBV2
clone_size: .
j_call: TRBJ1-2
cdr3_aa: CASSGQALVNYGYTF

v_call: TRBV5-1
clone_size: .
j_call: TRBJ1-2
cdr3_aa: CASSLAGIYGYTF

v_call: TRBV6-1
clone_size: .
j_call: TRBJ1-1
cdr3_aa: CASSELAVNTEAFF

v_call: TRBV7-9
clone_size: .
j_call: TRBJ2-7
cdr3_aa: CASSSVPQGRGVEYF

v_call: TRBV19
clone_size: .
j_call: TRBJ1-1
cdr3_aa: CASSGSVNTEAFF

v_call: TRBV12-3/TRBV12-4
clone_size: .
j_call: TRBJ2-1
cdr3_aa: CASSWGGLLFF

v_call: TRBV18
clone_size: .
j_call: TRBJ1-4
cdr3_aa: CASSPTALNEKLFF

v_call: TRBV3-1/TRBV3-2
clone_size: .
j_call: TRBJ2-1
cdr3_aa: CASSQLAPLNEQFF

v_call: TRBV5-6
clone_size: .
j_call: TRBJ1-2
cdr3_aa: CASLREAHGYTF

v_call: TRBV5-6
clone_size: .
j_call: TRBJ2-1
cdr3_aa: CASSPRTSGGDNYNEQFF

v_call: TRBV7-8
clone_size: .
j_call: TRBJ1-5
cdr3_aa: CASSLAEGTQIPRPQHF

v_call: TRBV30
clone_size: .
j_call: TRBJ1-5
cdr3_aa: CAWSRSHNQPQHF

v_call: TRBV7-9
clone_size: .
j_call: TRBJ2-3
cdr3_aa: CASSGPGLEKADTQYF

v_call: TRBV5-6
clone_size: .
j_call: TRBJ1-1
cdr3_aa: CASSNSGTGHTEAFF

v_call: TRBV18
clone_size: .
j_call: TRBJ1-6
cdr3_aa: CASLGQGGSPLHF

v_call: TRBV5-1
clone_size: .
j_call: TRBJ2-7
cdr3_aa: CASSLEGIEQYF

v_call: TRBV25-1
clone_size: .
j_call: TRBJ1-2
cdr3_aa: CASSEYMGVSGYTF

v_call: TRBV7-9
clone_size: once
j_call: TRBJ1-2
cdr3_aa: CASSFNYGYTF

v_call: TRBV12-3/TRBV12-4
clone_size: .
j_call: TRBJ2-5
cdr3_aa: CASSLGETQYF

v_call: TRBV10-3
clone_size: .
j_call: TRBJ1-2
cdr3_aa: CAIRLGQGANYGYTF

v_call: TRBV2
clone_size: few
j_call: TRBJ1-2
cdr3_aa: CASSVSPTPYGYTF

v_call: TRBV23-1
clone_size: .
j_call: TRBJ1-1
cdr3_aa: CASAKGWDTEAFF

v_call: TRBV5-4
clone_size: .
j_call: TRBJ1-6
cdr3_aa: CASSSGPSYNSPLHF

v_call: TRBV6-6
clone_size: .
j_call: TRBJ1-3
cdr3_aa: CASSHPTGGTGNTIYF

v_call: TRBV5-1
clone_size: .
j_call: TRBJ2-5
cdr3_aa: CASSLGASQETQYF

v_call: TRBV11-2
clone_size: .
j_call: TRBJ2-3
cdr3_aa: CASSFLSMDIDTQYF

v_call: TRBV29-1
clone_size: .
j_call: TRBJ2-3
cdr3_aa: CSVERRGGTDTQYF

v_call: TRBV7-9
clone_size: .
j_call: TRBJ1-2
cdr3_aa: CASSRTGDGYTF

v_call: TRBV18
clone_size: .
j_call: TRBJ1-3
cdr3_aa: CASSPRRGLQDTIYF

v_call: TRBV18
clone_size: .
j_call: TRBJ2-7
cdr3_aa: CASSLQKGSEQYF

v_call: TRBV7-9
clone_size: .
j_call: TRBJ1-1
cdr3_aa: CASSSRTENTEAFF

v_call: TRBV21-1
clone_size: .
j_call: TRBJ1-1
cdr3_aa: CAEPRGAATEAFF

v_call: TRBV10-2
clone_size: .
j_call: TRBJ1-1
cdr3_aa: CASSEWGGGTEAFF

v_call: TRBV2
clone_size: .
j_call: TRBJ1-2
cdr3_aa: CASSIEGPGYTF

v_call: TRBV2
clone_size: .
j_call: TRBJ2-7
cdr3_aa: CASRPLDRDYEQYF

v_call: TRBV18
clone_size: .
j_call: TRBJ1-2
cdr3_aa: CASSLKTGANYGYTF